The clone carrying this T cell receptor beta chain turned up a few times. Its antigen is unknown. The V gene end was trimmed by 4 bases and the J gene end by 0 bases; junction bases not matched to a gene: 7. The CDR3 is 18 residues long. Germline V gene lookup returns CDR1 SGHRS and CDR2 YFSETQ. The PCR was carried out with 60 Vbeta primers and 13 Jbeta primers. Produced via immunoSEQ multiplex PCR; TCRdb's table is partial and in-frame only. The sample gives under 150,000 clones, roughly 88% of which show up once; approximately 2.4% is in the top ten. This entry is derived from a study of cytomegalovirus exposure and HLA in healthy donors. Points from the study as a whole: Apparent HLA restriction characterized most CMV-associated TCR beta chains in a later analysis. Researchers left out some V segments, among them TRBV6-2 and TRBV6-3, as indistinguishable. There were a few CMV-associated chains whose specificity for CMV antigens was confirmed in vitro.

The chain is built from TRBV5-1 and TRBJ1-4; 12 nucleotides agree with TRBD1. The sequenced sample was PBMCs. This sequence was found in a man aged 50 to 59 in good health and CMV-seronegative. CDR3 loop: CASSRRGTGGATNEKLFF. The CDR3 DNA sequence: TGCGCCAGCAGCCGACGAGGGACAGGGGGCGCAACTAATGAAAAACTGTTTTTT.